Listed below are T cell receptor beta chains from one sample, sequenced in a study of cytomegalovirus exposure and HLA in healthy donors. Libraries were prepared by immunoSEQ multiplex PCR; TCRdb keeps only in-frame clonotypes and omits some of them. Of 150,000 to 200,000 clones in the sample, around 80% were seen once. Input material: PBMCs. The receptors shown here come from a male donor in good health and CMV-seropositive. The CDR3 runs from the conserved cysteine through the conserved F or W. D genes are given only for firm matches.

NA TRBV23-1 CASSSGAGAGDTQYF
NA TRBV5-1 CASSSLSGNNLGQETQYF
NA TRBV29-1 CSVEESYEQYF
NA TRBV28 CASSSRAYEQYF
NA TRBV28 CASSSRYSEQFF
NA TRBV27 CASRPPGGEYGYTF
NA TRBV30 CAWSPSYEQYF
NA TRBV2 CASKGGPYEQYF
NA TRBV5-5 CASSLALHNEQFF
NA TRBV5-1 CASRPQEVAYEQYF
NA TRBV7-8 CASNILGGNSPLHF
NA TRBV11-2 CASSLSGGTGELFF
TRBD1 TRBV29-1 CSVGSITGDGYTF
NA TRBV6-5 CASTLSNTQYF
TRBD2 TRBV27 CASSLYPPTAGGYEQYF
TRBD2 TRBV5-1 CASSLGFGLAGDNTGELFF
TRBD2 TRBV2 CASNSGRSETQYF
TRBD1 TRBV18 CASSTGTGGNEQYF
NA TRBV5-1 CASSLLASNEQFF
NA TRBV7-8 CASSLGTFGTEAFF
NA TRBV5-5 CASSWSGGDSNQPQHF
NA TRBV5-1 CASRIEVDEQFF
NA TRBV27 CASSPPIGSSYNEQFF
NA TRBV29-1 CSVVRVSGTDTQYF
TRBD2 TRBV7-9 CSSSLAGGLTDTQYF
TRBD2 TRBV6-6 CASSSPPGLHTDTQYF
NA TRBV29-1 CSVVSSGANVLTF
TRBD2 TRBV19 CASSELAGGTDTQYF
TRBD1 TRBV6-1 CASTRTGGADIQYF
NA TRBV5-1 CASTVFPGGNQPQHF
NA TRBV9 CASSVGGSNQPQHF
TRBD1 TRBV9 CASSHPRTGPSGELFF
TRBD2 TRBV6-4 CASSPWTSGRDEQFF
TRBD2 TRBV7-2 CASSSWTSGSGGELFF
TRBD1 TRBV28 CASSPHYRGKAFF
TRBD2 TRBV28 CASSRPLAGVYNEQFF
NA TRBV5-1 CASSQQEAQYF
TRBD2 TRBV5-1 CASSLVLAGGVEQYF
NA TRBV30 CAWSVLGRTNTEAFF
NA TRBV5-1 CASSLVAGRSYNEQFF
NA TRBV19 CASSKGLFRTIQNTGELFF